This entry lists 15 T cell receptor beta chains sequenced from one sample in a study of blood T cell repertoires in COVID-19. Profiling relied on immunoSEQ multiplex PCR, and the TCRdb table lists in-frame clones only, not all of them. Among about 340,000 clones listed, around 87% were seen once. Sequences were obtained from peripheral blood. These receptors all come from a woman aged 50 to 65 with COVID-19, enrolled during active disease.

This chain uses TRBV19 with TRBJ1-2; 9 bases are shared with TRBD1. Per the germline V gene, CDR1 is LNHDA and CDR2 is SQIVND (reference sequence). V shed 5 bases and J 4 bases; nucleotides not matched to a gene: 8. This CDR3 has 15 amino acids. In DNA form, the CDR3 reads TGTGCCAGTAGTTCACAGGGGGCGCGTAGCTATGGCTACACCTTC. Protein sequence: CASSSQGARSYGYTF.

V is TRBV7-3 and J is TRBJ2-5, with 8 nucleotides matching TRBD1. Looked up from germline, CDR1 is SGHTA and CDR2 is FQGTGA. V dropped 3 bases and J dropped 4; count of bases not matched to a gene: 7. The CDR3 length is 15 residues. CDR3 coding DNA: TGTGCCAGCAGCTTGTCCAGGGGGCGTCGAGAGACCCAGTACTTC. Encoded protein: CASSLSRGRRETQYF.

The V gene is TRBV5-1, the J gene TRBJ1-6; the D is unclear. The CDR3 runs to 18 residues. V lost 1 base and J lost 0, with 14 bases in between. Germline-derived CDR1 and CDR2 are SGHRS and YFSETQ. The CDR3 protein is CASSLLSQTSSYNSPLHF. The CDR3 nucleotides read TGCGCCAGCAGCTTGCTTAGCCAAACCAGCTCCTATAATTCACCCCTCCACTTT.

The CDR3 region is CASSYGTVQETQYF. CDR3 bases: TGTGCCAGCAGTTACGGAACAGTCCAAGAGACCCAGTACTTC. V gene TRBV6-5 combines with J gene TRBJ2-5; D gene uncertain. The CDR3 runs to 14 residues. Germline V CDR1 and CDR2: MNHEY, SVGAGI. V gave up 2 bases and J gave up 1 base, with 8 bases separating them.

This CDR3 reads CASSPGGSGRGQETQYF. CDR3 DNA sequence: TGTGCCAGCAGTCCCGGAGGGAGCGGGAGAGGACAAGAGACCCAGTACTTC. This chain links TRBV28 with TRBJ2-5, with 8 positions matching TRBD2. With V trimmed by 5 bases and J by 2 bases, 13 bases remained unmatched. The CDR3 sequence is 17 residues long. The germline V gene has CDR1 MDHEN and CDR2 SYDVKM.

The V gene is TRBV18, the J gene TRBJ1-2, with a possible D match to TRBD1 (5 bases). V dropped 3 bases and J dropped 7 bases, with 18 bases sitting between them. Germline CDR1 is KGHSH and CDR2 is LQKENI. This CDR3 is built from 15 residues. CDR3 amino acids: CASSPTTGAWGGYTF. CDR3 DNA sequence: TGTGCCAGCTCACCCACCACAGGCGCCTGGGGTGGCTACACCTTC.

The chain employs TRBV19 and TRBJ1-2; D might be TRBD1 (6 bases). Trimming pared 10 bases from V and 10 bases from J, leaving 19 bases between. The germline gives CDR1 LNHDA, CDR2 SQIVND (reference sequence). CDR3 length equals 12 residues. For the CDR3, the DNA is TGTGCCACCAATCAAGGGCAGGGGATCTACACCTTC. Residues: CATNQGQGIYTF. The full variable domain, completed using reference TRBV19 and TRBJ1-2, is DGGITQSPKYLFRKEGQNVTLSCEQNLNHDAMYWYRQDPGQGLRLIYYSQIVNDFQKGDIAEGYSVSREKKESFPLTVTSAQKNPTAFYLCATNQGQGIYTFGSGTRLTVV.

This clone was recorded a few times. The chain couples TRBV18 to TRBJ2-3; 9 bases agree with TRBD2. This CDR3 has 16 residues. Germline V CDR1 and CDR2: KGHSH, LQKENI. Trimming cost V 4 bases and J 1 base; bases outside gene matches: 6. The CDR3 DNA reads TGTGCCAGCTCACGACCAAGGACTAGCGGCACAGATACGCAGTATTTT. This translates into CASSRPRTSGTDTQYF.

The CDR3 protein is CASSQDLGRAGDTGELFF. CDR3 bases: TGTGCCAGCAGCCAAGATCTTGGGCGAGCGGGGGACACCGGGGAGCTGTTTTTT. The J gene is TRBJ2-2, the V gene TRBV3-1 (or the pseudogene TRBV3-2); 8 bases align to TRBD2. J was trimmed by 3 bases and V by 0 bases; bases with no gene match: 9. This CDR3 is built from 18 residues. In germline, CDR1 is LGHDT, CDR2 YNNKEL (reference sequence).

The rearrangement links TRBV30 to TRBJ2-5; a weak D match, TRBD1 (5 bases). CDR1 is GTSNPN and CDR2 is SVGIG in the germline V gene (reference sequence). Trimming removed 4 bases at V and 7 bases at J, with 13 bases between. This CDR3 has 12 amino acids. CDR3 sequence: CAWNLGHGTQYF. CDR3 sequence (DNA): TGTGCCTGGAATTTGGGGCACGGGACCCAGTACTTC.

This clone was seen a single time. J is TRBJ1-2 and V is TRBV13, with 9 bases that match TRBD1. V lost 5 bases, J lost 9 bases, and 13 bases stayed unmatched. This CDR3 spans 15 amino acids. Germline-derived CDR1 and CDR2 are PRHDT and FYEKMQ (reference sequence). CDR3 region: CASSAQGAIIDSYTF. CDR3 nucleotides: TGTGCCAGCAGCGCACAGGGGGCGATAATTGACAGCTACACCTTC. Looking up the rest from reference TRBV13 and TRBJ1-2 gives the full variable domain: AAGVIQSPRHLIKEKRETATLKCYPIPRHDTVYWYQQGPGQDPQFLISFYEKMQSDKGSIPDRFSAQQFSDYHSELNMSSLELGDSALYFCASSAQGAIIDSYTFGSGTRLTVV.

The DNA for the CDR3 is TGTGCCAGCATCCTCCCATCGGTAGCTTCTGAAGCTTTCTTT. Amino acid sequence: CASILPSVASEAFF. J is TRBJ1-1 and V is TRBV7-2; D uncertain. Trimming pared 7 bases from V and 6 bases from J, leaving 18 bases between. The V gene's germline CDR1 is SGHTA and CDR2 FQGNSA. This CDR3 is 14 amino acids long.

The CDR3 nucleotides are TGTGCCAGCGGAAGGACTAGCGGCGATACGCAGTATTTT. Protein sequence: CASGRTSGDTQYF. V is TRBV2 and J is TRBJ2-3; 10 nucleotides agree with TRBD2. Germline CDR1 is SNHLY and CDR2 is FYNNEI. The CDR3 is made up of 13 amino acids. V lost 8 bases and J lost 6; bases outside the gene matches: 5.

The gene calls are TRBV5-1 and TRBJ2-7; D not resolved. The CDR3 is 14 residues long. The ends were cut back, 4 bases at V and 1 base at J, with 12 bases in the middle. Germline V gives CDR1 SGHRS, CDR2 YFSETQ. Here the CDR3 DNA reads TGCGCCAGCAGCCCTATGGCACAGTCCTACGAGCAGTACTTC. This gives the protein CASSPMAQSYEQYF.

The chain carries TRBV6-1 and TRBJ2-1; tentatively, D is TRBD2 (5 bases). This CDR3 region has 13 residues. CDR1 and CDR2 (germline): MNHNS, SASEGT. Trimming removed 3 bases from V and 9 bases from J, with 12 bases in between. CDR3 bases: TGTGCCAGCAGTGAGTTACGAGGAGGTGAGCAGTTCTTC. Protein: CASSELRGGEQFF.